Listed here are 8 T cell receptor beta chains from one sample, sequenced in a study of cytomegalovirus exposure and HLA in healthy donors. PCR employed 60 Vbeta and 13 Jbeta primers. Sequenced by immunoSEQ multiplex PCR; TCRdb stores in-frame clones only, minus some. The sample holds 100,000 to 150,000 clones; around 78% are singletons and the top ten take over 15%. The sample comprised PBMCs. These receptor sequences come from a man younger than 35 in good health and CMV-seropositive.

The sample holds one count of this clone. For the CDR3, the DNA is TGTGCCAGCAGTGGCAGTGGCTACACCTTC. This sequence encodes CASSGSGYTF. This chain links TRBV6-1 with TRBJ1-2; no definite D call. Germline CDR1 and CDR2: MNHNS and SASEGT. Trimming pared 4 bases from V and 7 bases from J, leaving 4 bases between. The CDR3 sequence is 10 residues long.

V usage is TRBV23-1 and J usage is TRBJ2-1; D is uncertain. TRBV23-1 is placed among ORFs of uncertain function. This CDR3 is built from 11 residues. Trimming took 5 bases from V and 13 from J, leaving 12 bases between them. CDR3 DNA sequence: TGCGCCAGCAGTAACAAAATCCCCCAGTTCTTC. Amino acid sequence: CASSNKIPQFF.

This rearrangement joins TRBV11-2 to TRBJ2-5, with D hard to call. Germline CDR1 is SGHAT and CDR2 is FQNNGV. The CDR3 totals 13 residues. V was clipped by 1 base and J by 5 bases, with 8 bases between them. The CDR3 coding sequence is TGTGCCAGCAGCTTAGGCAGTAGCGAGACCCAGTACTTC. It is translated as CASSLGSSETQYF.

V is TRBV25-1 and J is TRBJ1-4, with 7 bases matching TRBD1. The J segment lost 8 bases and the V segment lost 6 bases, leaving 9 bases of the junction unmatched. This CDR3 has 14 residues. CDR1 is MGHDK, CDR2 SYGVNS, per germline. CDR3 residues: CASRRQGNGEKLFF. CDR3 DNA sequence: TGTGCCAGCAGGCGACAGGGCAATGGCGAAAAACTGTTTTTT.

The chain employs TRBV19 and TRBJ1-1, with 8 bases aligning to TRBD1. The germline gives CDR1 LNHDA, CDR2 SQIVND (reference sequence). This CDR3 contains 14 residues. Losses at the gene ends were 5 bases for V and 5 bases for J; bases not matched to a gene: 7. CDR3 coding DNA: TGTGCCAGTAGTGCTCAGGGGGCGCGAACTGAAGCTTTCTTT. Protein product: CASSAQGARTEAFF.

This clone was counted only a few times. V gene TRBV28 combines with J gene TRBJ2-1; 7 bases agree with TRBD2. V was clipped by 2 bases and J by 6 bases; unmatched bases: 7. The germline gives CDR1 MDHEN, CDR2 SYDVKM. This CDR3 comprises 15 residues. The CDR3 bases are TGTGCCAGCAGTTTACCGGCGGGGGAAACCAATGAGCAGTTCTTC. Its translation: CASSLPAGETNEQFF. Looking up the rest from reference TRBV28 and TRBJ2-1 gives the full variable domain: DVKVTQSSRYLVKRTGEKVFLECVQDMDHENMFWYRQDPGLGLRLIYFSYDVKMKEKGDIPEGYSVSREKKERFSLILESASTNQTSMYLCASSLPAGETNEQFFGPGTRLTVL.

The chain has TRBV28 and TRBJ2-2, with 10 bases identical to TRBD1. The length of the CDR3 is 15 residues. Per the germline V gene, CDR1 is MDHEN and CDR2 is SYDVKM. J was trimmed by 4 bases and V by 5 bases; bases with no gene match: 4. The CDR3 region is CASSPGTGATGELFF. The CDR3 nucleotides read TGTGCCAGCAGTCCCGGGACAGGGGCCACCGGGGAGCTGTTTTTT.

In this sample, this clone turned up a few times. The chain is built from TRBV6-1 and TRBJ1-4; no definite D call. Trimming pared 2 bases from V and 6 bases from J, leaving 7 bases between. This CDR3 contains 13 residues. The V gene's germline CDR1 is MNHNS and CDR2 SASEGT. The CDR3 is CASSENPYEKLFF. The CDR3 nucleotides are TGTGCCAGCAGTGAAAATCCGTATGAAAAACTGTTTTTT.